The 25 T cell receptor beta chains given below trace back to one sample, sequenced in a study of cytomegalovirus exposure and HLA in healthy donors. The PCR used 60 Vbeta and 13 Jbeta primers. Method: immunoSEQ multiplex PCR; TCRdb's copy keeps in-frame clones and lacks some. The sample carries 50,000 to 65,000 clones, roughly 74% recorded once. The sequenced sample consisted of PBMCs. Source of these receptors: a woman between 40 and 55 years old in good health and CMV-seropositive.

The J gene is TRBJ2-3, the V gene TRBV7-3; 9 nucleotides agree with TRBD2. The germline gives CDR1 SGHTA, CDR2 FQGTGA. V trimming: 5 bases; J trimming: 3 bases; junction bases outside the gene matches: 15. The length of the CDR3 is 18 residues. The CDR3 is CASSPQEGRGGRTDTQYF. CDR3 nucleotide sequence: TGTGCCAGCAGCCCCCAAGAGGGGCGGGGGGGCCGAACAGATACGCAGTATTTT.

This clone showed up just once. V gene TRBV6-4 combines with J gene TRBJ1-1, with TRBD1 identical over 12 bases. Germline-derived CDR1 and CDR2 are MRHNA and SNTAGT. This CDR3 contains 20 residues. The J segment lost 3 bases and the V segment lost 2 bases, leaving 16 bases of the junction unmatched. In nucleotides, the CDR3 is TGTGCCAGCAGTGACGTCCGGGACAGGGGGCCCCGGCCCCCGGACACTGAAGCTTTCTTT. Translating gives CASSDVRDRGPRPPDTEAFF.

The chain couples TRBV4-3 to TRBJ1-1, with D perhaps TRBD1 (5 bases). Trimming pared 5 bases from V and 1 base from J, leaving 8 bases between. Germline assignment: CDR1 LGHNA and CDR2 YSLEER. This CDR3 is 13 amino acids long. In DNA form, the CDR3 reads TGCGCCAGCAGCGCAGGACAGAACACTGAAGCTTTCTTT. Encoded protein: CASSAGQNTEAFF.

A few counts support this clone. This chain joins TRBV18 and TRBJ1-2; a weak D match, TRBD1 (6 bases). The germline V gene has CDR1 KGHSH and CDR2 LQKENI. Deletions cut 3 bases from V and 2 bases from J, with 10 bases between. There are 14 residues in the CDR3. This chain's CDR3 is CASSPTDRNYGYTF. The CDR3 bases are TGTGCCAGCTCACCGACAGACAGGAACTATGGCTACACCTTC.

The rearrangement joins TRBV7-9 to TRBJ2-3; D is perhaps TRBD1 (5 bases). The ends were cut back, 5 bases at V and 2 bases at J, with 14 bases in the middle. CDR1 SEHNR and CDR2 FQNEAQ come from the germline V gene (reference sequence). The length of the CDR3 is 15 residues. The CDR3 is CASSARGYDTDTQYF. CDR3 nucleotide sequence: TGTGCCAGCAGCGCTAGGGGATATGACACAGATACGCAGTATTTT.

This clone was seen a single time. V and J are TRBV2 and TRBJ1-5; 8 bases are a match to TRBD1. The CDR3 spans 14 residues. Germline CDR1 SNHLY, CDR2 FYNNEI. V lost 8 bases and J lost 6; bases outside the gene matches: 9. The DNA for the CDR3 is TGTGCCAGCGACTTTGGGACAGGAGGTCAGCCCCAGCATTTT. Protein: CASDFGTGGQPQHF.

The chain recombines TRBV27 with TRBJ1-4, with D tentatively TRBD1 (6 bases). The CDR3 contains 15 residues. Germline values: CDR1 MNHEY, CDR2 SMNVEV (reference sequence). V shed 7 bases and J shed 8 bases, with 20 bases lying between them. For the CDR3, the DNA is TGTGCCAGCACTCCGGATTTCAGGGGAACCGAAAAACTGTTTTTT. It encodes CASTPDFRGTEKLFF.

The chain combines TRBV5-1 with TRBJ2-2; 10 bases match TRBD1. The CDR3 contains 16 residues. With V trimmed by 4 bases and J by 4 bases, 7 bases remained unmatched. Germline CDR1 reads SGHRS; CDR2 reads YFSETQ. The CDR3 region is CASSPRQGAGTGELFF. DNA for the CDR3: TGCGCCAGCAGCCCGAGACAGGGGGCGGGCACCGGGGAGCTGTTTTTT. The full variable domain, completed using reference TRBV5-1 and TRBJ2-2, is KAGVTQTPRYLIKTRGQQVTLSCSPISGHRSVSWYQQTPGQGLQFLFEYFSETQRNKGNFPGRFSGRQFSNSRSEMNVSTLELGDSALYLCASSPRQGAGTGELFFGEGSRLTVL.

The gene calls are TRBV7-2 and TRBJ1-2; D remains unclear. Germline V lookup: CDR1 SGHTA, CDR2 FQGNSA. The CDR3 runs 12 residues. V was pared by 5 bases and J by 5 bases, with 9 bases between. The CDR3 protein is CASSPTIYGYTF. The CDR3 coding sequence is TGTGCCAGCAGCCCGACAATTTATGGCTACACCTTC.

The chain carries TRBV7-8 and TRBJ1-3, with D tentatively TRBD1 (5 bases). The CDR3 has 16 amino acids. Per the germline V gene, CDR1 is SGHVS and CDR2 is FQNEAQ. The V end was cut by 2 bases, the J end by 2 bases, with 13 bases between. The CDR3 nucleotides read TGTGCCAGCAGCTTAAGAAGGGGATCCGCTGGAAACACCATATATTTT. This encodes CASSLRRGSAGNTIYF. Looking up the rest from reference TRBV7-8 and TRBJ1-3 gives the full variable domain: GAGVSQSPRYKVAKRGQDVALRCDPISGHVSLFWYQQALGQGPEFLTYFQNEAQLDKSGLPSDRFFAERPEGSVSTLKIQRTQQEDSAVYLCASSLRRGSAGNTIYFGEGSWLTVV.

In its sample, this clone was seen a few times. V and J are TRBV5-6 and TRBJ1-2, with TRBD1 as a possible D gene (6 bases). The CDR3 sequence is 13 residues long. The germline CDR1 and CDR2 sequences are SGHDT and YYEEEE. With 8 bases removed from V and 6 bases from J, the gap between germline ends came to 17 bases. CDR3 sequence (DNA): TGTGCCAGTACCGGGACACTAGACGATGGCTACACCTTC. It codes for CASTGTLDDGYTF. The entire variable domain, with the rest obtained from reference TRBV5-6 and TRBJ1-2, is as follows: DAGVTQSPTHLIKTRGQQVTLRCSPKSGHDTVSWYQQALGQGPQFIFQYYEEEERQRGNFPDRFSGHQFPNYSSELNVNALLLGDSALYLCASTGTLDDGYTFGSGTRLTVV.

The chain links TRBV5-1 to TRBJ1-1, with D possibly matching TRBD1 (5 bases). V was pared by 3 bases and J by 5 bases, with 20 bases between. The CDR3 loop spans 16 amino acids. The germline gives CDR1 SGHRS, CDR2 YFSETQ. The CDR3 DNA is TGCGCCAGCAGCTCCCCCCCGGGACTGGAGGCGACTGAAGCTTTCTTT. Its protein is CASSSPPGLEATEAFF. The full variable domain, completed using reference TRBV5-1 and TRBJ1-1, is KAGVTQTPRYLIKTRGQQVTLSCSPISGHRSVSWYQQTPGQGLQFLFEYFSETQRNKGNFPGRFSGRQFSNSRSEMNVSTLELGDSALYLCASSSPPGLEATEAFFGQGTRLTVV.

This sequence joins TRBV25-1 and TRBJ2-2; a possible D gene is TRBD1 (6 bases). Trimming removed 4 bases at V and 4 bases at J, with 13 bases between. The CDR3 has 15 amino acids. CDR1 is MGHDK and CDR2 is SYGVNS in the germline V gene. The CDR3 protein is CASSGLYRATGELFF. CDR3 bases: TGTGCCAGCAGTGGCTTATACAGGGCCACCGGGGAGCTGTTTTTT.

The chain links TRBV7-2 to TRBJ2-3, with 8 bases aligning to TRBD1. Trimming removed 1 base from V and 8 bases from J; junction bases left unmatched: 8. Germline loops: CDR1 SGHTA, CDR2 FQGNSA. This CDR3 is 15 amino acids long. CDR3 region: CASSLVGQEGATQYF. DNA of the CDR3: TGTGCCAGCAGCTTAGTGGGACAGGAAGGAGCTACGCAGTATTTT.

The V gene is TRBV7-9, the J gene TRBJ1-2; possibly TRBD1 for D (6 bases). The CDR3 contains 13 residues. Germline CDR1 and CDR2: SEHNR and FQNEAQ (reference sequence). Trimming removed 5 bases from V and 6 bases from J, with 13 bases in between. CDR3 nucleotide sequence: TGTGCCAGCAGCGTCAACAGGGCCGATGGCTACACCTTC. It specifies CASSVNRADGYTF. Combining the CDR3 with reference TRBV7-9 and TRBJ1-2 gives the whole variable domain DTGVSQNPRHKITKRGQNVTFRCDPISEHNRLYWYRQTLGQGPEFLTYFQNEAQLEKSRLLSDRFSAERPKGSFSTLEIQRTEQGDSAMYLCASSVNRADGYTFGSGTRLTVV.

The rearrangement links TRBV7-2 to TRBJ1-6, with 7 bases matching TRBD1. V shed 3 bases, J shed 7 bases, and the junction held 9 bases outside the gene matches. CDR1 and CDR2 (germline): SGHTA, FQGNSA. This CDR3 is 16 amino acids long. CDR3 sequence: CASSFPTTGANSPLHF. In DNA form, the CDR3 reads TGTGCCAGCAGCTTCCCAACAACAGGGGCGAATTCACCCCTCCACTTT.

CDR3 sequence: CASSSPPGQAKNIQYF. CDR3 nucleotide sequence: TGTGCCAGCAGCTCTCCCCCGGGACAGGCCAAAAACATTCAGTACTTC. The J gene is TRBJ2-4, the V gene TRBV7-9, with 7 nucleotides matching TRBD1. V lost 4 bases, J lost 1 base, and 7 bases stayed unmatched. CDR1 is SEHNR and CDR2 is FQNEAQ in the germline V gene (reference sequence). This CDR3 comprises 16 residues.

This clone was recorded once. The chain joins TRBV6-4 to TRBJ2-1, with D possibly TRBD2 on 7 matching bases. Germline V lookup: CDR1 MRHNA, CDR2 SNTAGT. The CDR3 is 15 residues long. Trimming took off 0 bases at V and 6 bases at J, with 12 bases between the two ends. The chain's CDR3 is CASSDSRGGPNEQFF. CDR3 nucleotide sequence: TGTGCCAGCAGTGACTCGAGGGGGGGCCCCAATGAGCAGTTCTTC.

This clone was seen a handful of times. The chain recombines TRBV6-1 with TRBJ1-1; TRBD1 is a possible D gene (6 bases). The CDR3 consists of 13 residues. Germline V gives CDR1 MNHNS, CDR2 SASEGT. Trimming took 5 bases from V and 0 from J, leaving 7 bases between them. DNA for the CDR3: TGTGCCAGCAGTTGGGACATGAACACTGAAGCTTTCTTT. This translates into CASSWDMNTEAFF.

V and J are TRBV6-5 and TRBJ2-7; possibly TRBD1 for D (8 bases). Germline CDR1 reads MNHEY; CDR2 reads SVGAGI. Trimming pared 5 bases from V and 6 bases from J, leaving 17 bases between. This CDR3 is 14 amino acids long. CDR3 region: CASSRGDRWGEQYF. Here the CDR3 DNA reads TGTGCCAGCAGTCGGGGGGACAGGTGGGGCGAGCAGTACTTC.

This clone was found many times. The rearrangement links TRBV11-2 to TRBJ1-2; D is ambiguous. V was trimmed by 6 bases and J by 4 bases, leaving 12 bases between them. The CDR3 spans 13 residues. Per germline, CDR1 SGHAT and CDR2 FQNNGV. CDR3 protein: CASRPASSYGYTF. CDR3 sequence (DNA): TGTGCCAGCAGACCGGCCTCTAGCTATGGCTACACCTTC.

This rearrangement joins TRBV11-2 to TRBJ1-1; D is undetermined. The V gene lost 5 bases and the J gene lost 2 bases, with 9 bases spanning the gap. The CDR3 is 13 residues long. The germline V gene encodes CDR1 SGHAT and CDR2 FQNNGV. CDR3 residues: CASSLQANTEAFF. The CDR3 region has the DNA TGTGCCAGCAGCCTTCAGGCAAACACTGAAGCTTTCTTT.

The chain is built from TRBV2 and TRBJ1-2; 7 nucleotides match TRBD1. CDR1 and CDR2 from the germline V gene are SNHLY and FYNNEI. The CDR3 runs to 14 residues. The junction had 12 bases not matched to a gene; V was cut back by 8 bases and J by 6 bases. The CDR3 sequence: CASSLRQGGDGYTF. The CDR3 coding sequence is TGTGCCAGCTCCTTACGACAGGGTGGCGATGGCTACACCTTC.

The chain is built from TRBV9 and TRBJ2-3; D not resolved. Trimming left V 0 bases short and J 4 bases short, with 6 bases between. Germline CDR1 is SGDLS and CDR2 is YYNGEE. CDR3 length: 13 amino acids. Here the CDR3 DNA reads TGTGCCAGCAGCGTAGCCGTAGCAGATACGCAGTATTTT. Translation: CASSVAVADTQYF.

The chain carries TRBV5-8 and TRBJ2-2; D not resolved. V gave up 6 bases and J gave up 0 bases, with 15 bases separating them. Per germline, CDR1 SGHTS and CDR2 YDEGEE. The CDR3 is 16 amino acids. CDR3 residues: CASKETPSTNTGELFF. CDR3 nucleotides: TGTGCCAGCAAGGAGACCCCTAGTACGAACACCGGGGAGCTGTTTTTT.